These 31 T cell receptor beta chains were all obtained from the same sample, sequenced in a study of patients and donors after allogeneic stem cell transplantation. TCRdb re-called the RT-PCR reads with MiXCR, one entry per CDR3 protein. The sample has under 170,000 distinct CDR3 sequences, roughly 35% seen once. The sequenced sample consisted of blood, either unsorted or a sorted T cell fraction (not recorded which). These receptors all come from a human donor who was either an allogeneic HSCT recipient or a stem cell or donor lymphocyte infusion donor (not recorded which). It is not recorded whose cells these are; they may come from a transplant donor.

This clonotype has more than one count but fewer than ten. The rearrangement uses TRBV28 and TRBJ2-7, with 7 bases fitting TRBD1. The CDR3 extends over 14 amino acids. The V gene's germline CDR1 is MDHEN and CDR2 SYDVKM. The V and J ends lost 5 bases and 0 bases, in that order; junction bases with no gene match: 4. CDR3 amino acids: CASSPRDSSYEQYF. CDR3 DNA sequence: TGTGCCAGCAGTCCCCGGGACAGCTCCTACGAGCAGTACTTC.

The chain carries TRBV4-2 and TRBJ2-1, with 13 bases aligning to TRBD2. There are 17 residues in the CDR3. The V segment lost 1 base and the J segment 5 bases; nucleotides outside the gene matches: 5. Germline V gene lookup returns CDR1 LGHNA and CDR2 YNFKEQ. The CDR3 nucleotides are TGTGCCAGCAGCCAAGCGGGACTAGCGGGAAATAACAATGAGCAGTTCTTC. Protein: CASSQAGLAGNNNEQFF.

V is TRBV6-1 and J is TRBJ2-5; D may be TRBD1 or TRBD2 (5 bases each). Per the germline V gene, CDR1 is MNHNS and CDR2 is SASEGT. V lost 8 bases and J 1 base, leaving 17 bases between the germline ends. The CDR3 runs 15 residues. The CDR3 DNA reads TGTGCCAGCCTGGGGGTAGCTCACATCCAAGAGACCCAGTACTTC. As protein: CASLGVAHIQETQYF.

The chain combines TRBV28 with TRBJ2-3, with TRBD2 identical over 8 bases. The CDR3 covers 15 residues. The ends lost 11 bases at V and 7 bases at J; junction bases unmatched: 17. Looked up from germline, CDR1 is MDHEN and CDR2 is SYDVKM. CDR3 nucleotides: TGTGCCGTCCTACATGGAGCGGGGGCAGCAAATACGCAGTATTTT. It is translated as CAVLHGAGAANTQYF.

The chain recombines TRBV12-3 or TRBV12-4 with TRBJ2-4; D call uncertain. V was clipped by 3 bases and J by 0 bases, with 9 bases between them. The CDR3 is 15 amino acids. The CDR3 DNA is TGTGCCAGCAGTTTGAGCATGCTAGCCAAAAACATTCAGTACTTC. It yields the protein CASSLSMLAKNIQYF.

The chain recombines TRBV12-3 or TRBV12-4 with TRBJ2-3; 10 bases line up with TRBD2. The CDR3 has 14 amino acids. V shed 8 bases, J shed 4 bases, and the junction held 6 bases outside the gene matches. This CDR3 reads CASGTSDSPDTQYF. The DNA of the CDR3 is TGTGCCAGCGGGACTAGCGATTCTCCAGATACGCAGTATTTT.

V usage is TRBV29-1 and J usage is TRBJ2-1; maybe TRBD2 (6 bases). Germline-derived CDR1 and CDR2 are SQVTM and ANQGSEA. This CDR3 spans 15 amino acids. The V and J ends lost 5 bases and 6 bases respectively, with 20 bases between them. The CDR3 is CSVSGGAAGSNEQFF. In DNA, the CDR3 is TGCAGCGTTAGTGGCGGGGCGGCGGGAAGCAATGAGCAGTTCTTC.

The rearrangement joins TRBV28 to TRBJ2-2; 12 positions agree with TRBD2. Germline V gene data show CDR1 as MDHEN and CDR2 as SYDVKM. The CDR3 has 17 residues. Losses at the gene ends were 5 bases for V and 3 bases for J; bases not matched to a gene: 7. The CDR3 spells CASSPRTSGAYTGELFF. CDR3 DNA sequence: TGTGCCAGCAGTCCCCGGACTAGCGGGGCGTACACCGGGGAGCTGTTTTTT.

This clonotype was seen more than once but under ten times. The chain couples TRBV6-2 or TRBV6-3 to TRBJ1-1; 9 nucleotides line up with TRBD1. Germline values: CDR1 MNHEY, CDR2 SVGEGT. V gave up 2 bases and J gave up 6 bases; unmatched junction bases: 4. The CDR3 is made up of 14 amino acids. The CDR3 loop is CASSYRGQGAEAFF. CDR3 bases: TGTGCCAGCAGTTACCGGGGACAGGGCGCTGAAGCTTTCTTT.

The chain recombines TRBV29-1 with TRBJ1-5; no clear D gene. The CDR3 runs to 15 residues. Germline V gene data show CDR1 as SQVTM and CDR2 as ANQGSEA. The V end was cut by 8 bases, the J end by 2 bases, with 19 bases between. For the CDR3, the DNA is TGCAGCCCCCAAATGGGCCGCTGGGGCAATCAGCCCCAGCATTTT. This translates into CSPQMGRWGNQPQHF. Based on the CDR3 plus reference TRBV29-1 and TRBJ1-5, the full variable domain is SAVISQKPSRDICQRGTSLTIQCQVDSQVTMMFWYRQQPGQSLTLIATANQGSEATYESGFVIDKFPISRPNLTFSTLTVSNMSPEDSSIYLCSPQMGRWGNQPQHFGDGTRLSIL.

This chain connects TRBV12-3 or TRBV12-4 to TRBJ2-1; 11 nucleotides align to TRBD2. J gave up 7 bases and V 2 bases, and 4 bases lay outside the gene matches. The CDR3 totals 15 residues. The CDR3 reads CASSLTSGGSNEQFF. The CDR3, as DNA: TGTGCCAGCAGTTTAACTAGCGGGGGATCGAATGAGCAGTTCTTC.

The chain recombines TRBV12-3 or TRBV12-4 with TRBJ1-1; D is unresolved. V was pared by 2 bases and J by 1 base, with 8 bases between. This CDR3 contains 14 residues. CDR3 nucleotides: TGTGCCAGCAGTTTAAGGGAGGGGAACACTGAAGCTTTCTTT. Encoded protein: CASSLREGNTEAFF.

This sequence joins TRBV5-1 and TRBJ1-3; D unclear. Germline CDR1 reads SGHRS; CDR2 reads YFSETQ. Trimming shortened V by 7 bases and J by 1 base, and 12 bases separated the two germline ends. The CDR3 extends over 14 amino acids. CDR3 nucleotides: TGCGCCAGCCGAAACTCTGGATCTGGAAACACCATATATTTT. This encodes CASRNSGSGNTIYF.

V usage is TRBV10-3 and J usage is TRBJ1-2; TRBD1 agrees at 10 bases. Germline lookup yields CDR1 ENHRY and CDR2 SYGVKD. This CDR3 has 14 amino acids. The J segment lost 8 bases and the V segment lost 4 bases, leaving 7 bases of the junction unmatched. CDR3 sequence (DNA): TGTGCCATCAGTGCTCGGGGGACAGGGGACGGCTACACCTTC. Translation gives CAISARGTGDGYTF.

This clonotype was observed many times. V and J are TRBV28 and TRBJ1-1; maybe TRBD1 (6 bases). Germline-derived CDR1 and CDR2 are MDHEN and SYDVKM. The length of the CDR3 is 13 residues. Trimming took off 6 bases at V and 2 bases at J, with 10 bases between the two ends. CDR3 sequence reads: CASSRQANTEAFF. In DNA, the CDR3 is TGTGCCAGCAGCCGACAGGCCAACACTGAAGCTTTCTTT.

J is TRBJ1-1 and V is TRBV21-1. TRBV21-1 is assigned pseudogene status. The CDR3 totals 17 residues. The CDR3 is CARPKRRRTASFNEAFF. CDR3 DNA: TGTGCCAGACCGAAACGGAGGCGGACGGCCTCATTTAATGAAGCTTTCTTT.

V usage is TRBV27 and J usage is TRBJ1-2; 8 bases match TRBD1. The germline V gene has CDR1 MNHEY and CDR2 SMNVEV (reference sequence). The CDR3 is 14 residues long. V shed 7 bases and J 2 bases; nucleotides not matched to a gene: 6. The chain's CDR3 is CASTRQGSNYGYTF. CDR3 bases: TGTGCCAGCACCCGACAGGGGTCGAACTATGGCTACACCTTC.

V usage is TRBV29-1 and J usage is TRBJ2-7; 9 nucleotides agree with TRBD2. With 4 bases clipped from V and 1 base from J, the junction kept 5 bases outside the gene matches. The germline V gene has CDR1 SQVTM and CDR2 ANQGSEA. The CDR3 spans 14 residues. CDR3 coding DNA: TGCAGCGTTGTAATAGCGGGGGTTTCCTACGAGCAGTACTTC. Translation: CSVVIAGVSYEQYF.

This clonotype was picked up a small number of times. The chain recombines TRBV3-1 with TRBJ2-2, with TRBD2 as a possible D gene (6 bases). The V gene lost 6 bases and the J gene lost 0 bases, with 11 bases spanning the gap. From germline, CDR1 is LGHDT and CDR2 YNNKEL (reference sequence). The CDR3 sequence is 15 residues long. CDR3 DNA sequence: TGTGCCAGCAGTTTTGGACTACCGAACACCGGGGAGCTGTTTTTT. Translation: CASSFGLPNTGELFF.

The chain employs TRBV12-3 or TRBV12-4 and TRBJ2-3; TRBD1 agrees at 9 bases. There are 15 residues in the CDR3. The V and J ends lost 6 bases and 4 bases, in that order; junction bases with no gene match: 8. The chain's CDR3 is CASSGDRVAADTQYF. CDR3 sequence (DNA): TGTGCCAGCAGCGGGGACAGGGTAGCCGCAGATACGCAGTATTTT.

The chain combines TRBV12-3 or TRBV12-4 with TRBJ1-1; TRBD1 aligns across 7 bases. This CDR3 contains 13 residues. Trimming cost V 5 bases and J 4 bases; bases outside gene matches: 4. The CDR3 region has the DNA TGTGCCAGCAGTCCGGACAGGCCCACTGAAGCTTTCTTT. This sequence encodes CASSPDRPTEAFF.

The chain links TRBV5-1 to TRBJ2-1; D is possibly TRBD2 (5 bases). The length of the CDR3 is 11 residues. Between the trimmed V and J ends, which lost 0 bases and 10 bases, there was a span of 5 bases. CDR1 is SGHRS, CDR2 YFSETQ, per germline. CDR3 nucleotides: TGCGCCAGCAGCTTGGCGGGGGAGCAGTTCTTC. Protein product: CASSLAGEQFF. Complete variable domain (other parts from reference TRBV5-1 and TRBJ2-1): KAGVTQTPRYLIKTRGQQVTLSCSPISGHRSVSWYQQTPGQGLQFLFEYFSETQRNKGNFPGRFSGRQFSNSRSEMNVSTLELGDSALYLCASSLAGEQFFGPGTRLTVL.

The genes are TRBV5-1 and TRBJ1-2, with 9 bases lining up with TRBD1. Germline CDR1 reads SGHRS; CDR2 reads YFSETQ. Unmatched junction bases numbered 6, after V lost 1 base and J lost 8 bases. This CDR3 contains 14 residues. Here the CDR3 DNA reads TGCGCCAGCAGCTTGACAGGGGGCGTCTCAGGCTACACCTTC. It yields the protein CASSLTGGVSGYTF.

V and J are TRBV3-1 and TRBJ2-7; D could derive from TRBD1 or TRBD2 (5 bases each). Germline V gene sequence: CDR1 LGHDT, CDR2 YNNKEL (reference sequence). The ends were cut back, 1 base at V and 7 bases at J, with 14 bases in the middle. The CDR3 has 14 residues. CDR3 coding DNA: TGTGCCAGCAGCCAAGGGGACCACTGGATGGAGCAGTACTTC. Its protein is CASSQGDHWMEQYF.

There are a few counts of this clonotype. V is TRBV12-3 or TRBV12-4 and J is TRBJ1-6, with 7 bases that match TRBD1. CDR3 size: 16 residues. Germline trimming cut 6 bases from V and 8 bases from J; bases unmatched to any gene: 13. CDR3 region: CASRSEWTGLDSPLHF. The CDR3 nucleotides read TGTGCCAGCAGGTCAGAATGGACAGGCTTGGATTCACCCCTCCACTTT.

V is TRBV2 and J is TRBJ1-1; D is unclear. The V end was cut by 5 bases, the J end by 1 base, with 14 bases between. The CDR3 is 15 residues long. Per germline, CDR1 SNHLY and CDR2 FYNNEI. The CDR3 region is CASSRPPTPNTEAFF. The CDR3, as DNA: TGTGCCAGCAGTCGCCCACCCACCCCGAACACTGAAGCTTTCTTT.

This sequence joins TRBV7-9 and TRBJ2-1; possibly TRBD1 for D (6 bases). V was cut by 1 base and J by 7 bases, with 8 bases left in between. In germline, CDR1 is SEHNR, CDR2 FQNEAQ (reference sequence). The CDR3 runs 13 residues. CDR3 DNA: TGTGCCAGCAGCTTAGGGACAGTAAATGAGCAGTTCTTC. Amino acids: CASSLGTVNEQFF.

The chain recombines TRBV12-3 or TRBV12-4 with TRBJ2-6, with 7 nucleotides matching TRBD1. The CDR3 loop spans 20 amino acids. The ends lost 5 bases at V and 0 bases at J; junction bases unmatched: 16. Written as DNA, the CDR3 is TGTGCCAGCAGTGTTTACGCGCAGGGGGTTTTTGGCTCTGGGGCCAACGTCCTGACTTTC. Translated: CASSVYAQGVFGSGANVLTF.

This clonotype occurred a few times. This CDR3 reads CATSREGDRSSPLHF. CDR3 DNA sequence: TGTGCCACCAGCAGAGAAGGGGACAGATCTTCACCCCTCCACTTT. The genes are TRBV15 and TRBJ1-6, with TRBD1 matching over 7 bases. The germline V gene has CDR1 LNHNV and CDR2 YYDKDF (reference sequence). CDR3 length: 15 residues. V gave up 0 bases and J gave up 9 bases; unmatched junction bases: 5. Together with reference TRBV15 and TRBJ1-6, the CDR3 gives the full variable domain: DAMVIQNPRYQVTQFGKPVTLSCSQTLNHNVMYWYQQKSSQAPKLLFHYYDKDFNNEADTPDNFQSRRPNTSFCFLDIRSPGLGDTAMYLCATSREGDRSSPLHFGNGTRLTVT.

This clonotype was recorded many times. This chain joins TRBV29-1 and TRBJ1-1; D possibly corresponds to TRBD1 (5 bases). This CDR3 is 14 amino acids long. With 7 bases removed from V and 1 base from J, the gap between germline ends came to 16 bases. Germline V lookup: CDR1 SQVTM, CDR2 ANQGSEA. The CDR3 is CSAQVTGKNTEAFF. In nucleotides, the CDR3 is TGCAGCGCCCAGGTAACAGGAAAGAACACTGAAGCTTTCTTT.

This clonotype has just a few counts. The CDR3 nucleotides are TGCGCCAGCAGCTCACCGGGACAAGGGAATTCACCCCTCCACTTT. It yields the protein CASSSPGQGNSPLHF. The chain recombines TRBV5-1 with TRBJ1-6, with D possibly TRBD1 on 6 matching bases. This CDR3 is built from 15 residues. Germline values: CDR1 SGHRS, CDR2 YFSETQ. The germline V and J ends were trimmed by 3 bases and 7 bases, with 14 bases remaining between them.